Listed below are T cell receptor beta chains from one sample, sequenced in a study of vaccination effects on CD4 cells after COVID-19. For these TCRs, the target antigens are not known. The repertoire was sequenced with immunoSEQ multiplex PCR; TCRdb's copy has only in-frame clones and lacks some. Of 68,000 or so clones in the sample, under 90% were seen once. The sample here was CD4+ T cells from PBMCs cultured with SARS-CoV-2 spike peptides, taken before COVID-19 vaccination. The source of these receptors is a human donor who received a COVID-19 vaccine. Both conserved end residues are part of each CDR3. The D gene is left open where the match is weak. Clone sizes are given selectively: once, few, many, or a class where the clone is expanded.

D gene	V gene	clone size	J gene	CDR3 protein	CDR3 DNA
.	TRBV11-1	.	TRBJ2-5	CASSLNRLETQYF	TGTGCCAGCAGCTTGAACAGGTTGGAGACCCAGTACTTC
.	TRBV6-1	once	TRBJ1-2	CASSEAEGDGYTF	TGTGCCAGCAGTGAGGCCGAGGGAGATGGCTACACCTTC
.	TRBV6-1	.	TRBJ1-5	CASSQGVSNQPQHF	TGTGCCAGCAGCCAAGGGGTCAGCAATCAGCCCCAGCATTTT
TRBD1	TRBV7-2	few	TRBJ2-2	CASSTRQGATGELFF	TGTGCCAGCAGCACGAGACAGGGCGCGACCGGGGAGCTGTTTTTT
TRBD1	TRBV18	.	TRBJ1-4	CASSRQGATNEKLFF	TGTGCCAGCTCACGACAGGGAGCAACTAATGAAAAACTGTTTTTT
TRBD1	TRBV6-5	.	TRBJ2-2	CASKTGATGELFF	TGTGCCAGCAAGACAGGGGCCACCGGGGAGCTGTTTTTT
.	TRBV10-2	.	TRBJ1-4	CASSEAKGRPNEKLFF	TGCGCCAGCAGTGAGGCGAAGGGACGGCCTAATGAAAAACTGTTTTTT
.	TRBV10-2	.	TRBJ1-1	CASRDGNTEAFF	TGCGCCAGCAGGGACGGAAACACTGAAGCTTTCTTT
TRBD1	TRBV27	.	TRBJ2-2	CASSIGQGAGELFF	TGTGCCAGCAGCATAGGTCAGGGGGCCGGGGAGCTGTTTTTT
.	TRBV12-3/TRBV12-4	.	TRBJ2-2	CASSPGPTGELFF	TGTGCCAGCAGCCCGGGACCCACCGGGGAGCTGTTTTTT
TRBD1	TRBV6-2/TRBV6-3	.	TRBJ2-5	CASSYGTGARAETQYF	TGTGCCAGCAGTTACGGTACAGGGGCGCGAGCAGAGACCCAGTACTTC
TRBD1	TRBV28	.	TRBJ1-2	CASSLSPPTTGDNGYTF	TGTGCCAGCAGTTTATCCCCCCCGACGACAGGGGATAATGGCTACACCTTC
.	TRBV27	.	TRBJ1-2	CASSREGGNGYTF	TGTGCCAGCAGTCGGGAAGGGGGTAATGGCTACACCTTC
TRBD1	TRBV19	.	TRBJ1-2	CASSAVDREAYGYTF	TGTGCCAGTAGTGCGGTGGACAGGGAGGCTTATGGCTACACCTTC
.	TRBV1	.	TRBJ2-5	CTSSQGPAMGLAQYF	TGCACCAGCAGCCAAGGGCCAGCAATGGGCCTGGCCCAGTACTTC
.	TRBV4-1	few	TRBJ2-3	CASSQDLERTQYF	TGCGCCAGCAGCCAAGATTTAGAAAGAACGCAGTATTTT
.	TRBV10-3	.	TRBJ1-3	CAISESMSVGNTIYF	TGTGCCATCAGTGAGTCGATGTCCGTAGGAAACACCATATATTTT
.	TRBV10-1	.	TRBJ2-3	CASSESVPRDTQYF	TGCGCCAGCAGTGAGTCGGTTCCTCGCGATACGCAGTATTTT
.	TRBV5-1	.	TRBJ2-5	CASSPGDGAMDGTQYF	TGCGCCAGCAGCCCGGGGGACGGGGCGATGGACGGGACCCAGTACTTC
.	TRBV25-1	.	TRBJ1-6	CASSDRENSPLHF	TGTGCCAGCAGTGACAGGGAAAATTCACCCCTCCACTTT
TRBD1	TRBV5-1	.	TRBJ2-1	CASSRDSPTYNEQFF	TGCGCCAGCAGCAGGGACAGCCCGACCTACAATGAGCAGTTCTTC
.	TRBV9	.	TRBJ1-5	CASSVDISNQPQHF	TGTGCCAGCAGCGTGGACATTAGCAATCAGCCCCAGCATTTT
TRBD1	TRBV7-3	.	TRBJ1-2	CASEPGQEEPYGYTF	TGTGCCTCAGAACCCGGACAGGAGGAACCCTATGGCTACACCTTC
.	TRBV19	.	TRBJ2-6	CASSTRSGANVLTF	TGTGCCAGTAGTACACGCTCTGGGGCCAACGTCCTGACTTTC
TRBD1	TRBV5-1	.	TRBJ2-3	CASSLLTGGLDTQYF	TGCGCCAGCAGCTTGTTGACAGGGGGGTTGGATACGCAGTATTTT
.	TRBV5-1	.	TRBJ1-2	CASSLMLGGYGYTF	TGCGCCAGCAGCTTGATGCTCGGAGGCTATGGCTACACCTTC
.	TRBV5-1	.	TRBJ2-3	CASSGGRSHGDTQYF	TGCGCCAGCAGCGGGGGACGGAGCCATGGAGATACGCAGTATTTT